The present entry profiles one T cell receptor (beta chain) with its context. The CDR3 spans 15 residues. CDR1 is KGHDR and CDR2 is SFDVKD in the germline V gene. Trimming pared 0 bases from V and 3 bases from J, leaving 10 bases between. This sample was taken from a study of blood T cell repertoires in COVID-19. Study context: COVID-19 samples collected from the United States, Italy and Spain covered acute and convalescent phases. PBMCs, B-cell-depleted T cells, or T cells provided the cDNA or gDNA that made up the material.

In the authors' methods: Amplification of reference gene primers was used by the study to estimate nucleated cell counts. The table came from immunoSEQ multiplex PCR; TCRdb's copy has only in-frame clones and leaves some out. V and J calls and clone size come straight from that table; D and trimming were deduced from the DNA. This table has more than 200,000 clones, just over 85% appearing once. The chain employs TRBV24-1 and TRBJ2-5; D is perhaps TRBD1 (5 bases). Sequenced input: peripheral blood. This TCR came from a man aged 80 or over with acute or convalescent COVID-19. CDR3 amino acids: CATSDLGAAKETQYF. The DNA of the CDR3 is TGTGCCACCAGTGATTTGGGGGCAGCTAAAGAGACCCAGTACTTC.